The subject of this entry is one TCR beta chain. The sample belongs to a study of T cells after yellow fever vaccination. The germline V gene has CDR1 SGHTA and CDR2 FQGTGA. The CDR3 covers 14 residues. J lost 5 bases, V lost 4 bases, and 8 bases had no gene match. TCRdb reprocessed the 5' RACE reads with MiXCR, giving one entry per CDR3 protein. The sample includes around 56,000 distinct CDR3 sequences, 4.5% to 6% of them seen just once. The sample consisted of PBMCs, either bulk or a sorted T-cell subset (CD4+, CD8+, memory, or dextramer-sorted; not recorded which), taken on the day of the yellow fever booster vaccination. The TCR sequence derives from a young man who received the YFV17D yellow fever vaccine. The chain couples TRBV7-3 to TRBJ2-7, with 7 bases matching TRBD1. The CDR3 bases are TGTGCCAGCAGCTCCGGGACAGCCGGCGACGAGCAGTACTTC. Protein: CASSSGTAGDEQYF.